The clone carrying this T cell receptor beta chain was seen a handful of times. Its specificity is unknown. Treatment reported: approximately nine-day PBMC culture with coronavirus spike peptide pools or control peptides (ViraFEST assay). The ViraFEST method relied on peptide pools to expand antigen-specific T cells, followed by TCR sequencing. This sample was taken from a study of vaccination and CD4 T cells after COVID-19. V gave up 0 bases and J gave up 2 bases; unmatched junction bases: 7. CDR1 and CDR2 from the germline V gene are SEHNR and FQNEAQ (reference sequence). This CDR3 is 16 amino acids long. Cultured CD4+ T-cell DNA underwent Oncomine TCR Beta short-read sequencing. TCRdb re-called the PCR reads through MiXCR, storing one row per CDR3 protein. The data contain 12,000 or so distinct CDR3 sequences, about 40% of them seen just once; the ten biggest clones take up about a fifth.

The sequencing sample was made of CD4+ T cells from blood, cultured in vitro. The V and J genes are TRBV7-9 and TRBJ2-7, with TRBD1 identical over 7 bases. The clonotype was recovered from a human donor who had recovered from COVID-19. This CDR3 is CASSLAGAGTAYEQYF. The CDR3 nucleotides read TGTGCCAGCAGCTTAGCGGGGGCCGGGACAGCCTACGAGCAGTACTTC.